Below, 8 T cell receptor beta chains from the same sample are listed, as sequenced in a study of tumor-infiltrating lymphocytes in primary liver carcinoma (dated by TCRdb to about 2017). Total RNA and DNA were co-extracted from about 20-30 mg of bulk tissue with the AllPrep DNA/RNA mini kit, without cell sorting. Sequenced using an Illumina HiSeq 2500. Using a constant-region primer and ProtoScript II reverse transcriptase, TCRbeta-specific cDNA was reverse-transcribed from 500 to 650 ng total RNA. Construction of the TCRbeta libraries relied on three nested rounds of multiplex PCR, following a slightly modified ARM-PCR procedure. Each of the first two PCR rounds ran for approximately 10 cycles using multiplex TRBV1-TRBV30 forward primers together with a Cbeta reverse primer. TCRdb reworked the public reads: Q25 trimming with fastp, MiXCR clone assembly, productive beta chains retained. Rows with one shared CDR3 protein collapse into an entry with the most common genes and DNA. This sample comprises 80,000 to 100,000 distinct CDR3 sequences, around 68% of them detected only once. The ten largest account for around 30% of the sample.

Input material: tumor-adjacent normal liver tissue. The source is a man aged 35-49 years with primary liver carcinoma and hepatitis B virus infection.

As regards this clonotype: Given the absence of the conserved phenylalanine or tryptophan at the CDR3 end, a read error is likely. The chain recombines TRBV11-2 with TRBJ2-3, with D possibly being TRBD1 (6 bases). This CDR3 region has 16 residues. Looked up from germline, CDR1 is SGHAT and CDR2 is FQNNGV. The CDR3, as DNA: TGTGCCAGCAGCCCGCCGGGTGGCAGGGGCACAGGTACGCAGTATCTT. Residues: CASSPPGGRGTGTQYL.

Concerning this clonotype itself: One base away lies a much larger clone, so this may be a sequencing read error. The V gene is TRBV7-9, the J gene TRBJ2-5; TRBD2 aligns across 13 bases. The germline gives CDR1 SEHNR, CDR2 FQNEAQ (reference sequence). V shed 6 bases and J 6 bases; nucleotides not matched to a gene: 7. This CDR3 is 15 amino acids long. The CDR3 loop is CASRPGLAGTKTQYF. The CDR3 DNA is TGTGCCAGCAGACCGGGACTAGCGGGAACAAAGACCCAGTACTTC.

The rearrangement uses TRBV6-4 and TRBJ2-1; D perhaps matches TRBD2 (6 bases). This CDR3 is built from 14 residues. Trimming cost V 7 bases and J 9 bases, with 19 bases left between them. Looked up from germline, CDR1 is MRHNA and CDR2 is SNTAGT. The CDR3 sequence is CASKGTPEHIEQFF. The CDR3 DNA sequence: TGTGCCAGCAAAGGGACTCCAGAGCACATTGAGCAGTTCTTC.

A few counts support this clonotype. The V and J genes are TRBV4-1 and TRBJ2-2; 13 bases align to TRBD2. Germline CDR1 and CDR2: MGHRA and YSYEKL. The CDR3 consists of 19 residues. V shed 1 base, J shed 4 bases, and the junction held 9 bases outside the gene matches. The CDR3 bases are TGCGCCAGCAGCCAAGGGGGGGGACTAGCGGGATGGATCACCGGGGAGCTGTTTTTT. Protein sequence: CASSQGGGLAGWITGELFF.

About this clonotype itself: The junction and the germline gene differ at one end; a read error may be behind it. The chain employs TRBV11-2 and TRBJ2-2; 8 bases are shared with TRBD1. The germline V gene encodes CDR1 SGHAT and CDR2 FQNNGV. The CDR3 length is 13 residues. CDR3 in DNA: TGTGCCGCGGGACAGGAGAACACCGGGGAACTGTTTTTT. As protein: CAAGQENTGELFF.

This chain links TRBV5-8 with TRBJ1-5; D is perhaps TRBD1 (5 bases). The CDR3 loop spans 16 amino acids. Trimming cost V 6 bases and J 0 bases, with 16 bases left between them. The germline gives CDR1 SGHTS, CDR2 YDEGEE. CDR3 DNA sequence: TGTGCCAGCACCAATTCGGACACAGCTAGCAATCAGCCCCAGCATTTT. Protein product: CASTNSDTASNQPQHF. Looking up the rest from reference TRBV5-8 and TRBJ1-5 gives the full variable domain: EAGVTQSPTHLIKTRGQQATLRCSPISGHTSVYWYQQALGLGLQFLLWYDEGEERNRGNFPPRFSGRQFPNYSSELNVNALELEDSALYLCASTNSDTASNQPQHFGDGTRLSIL.

The genes are TRBV27 and TRBJ2-7, with 7 bases that match TRBD2. The CDR3 is 13 amino acids. The trim removed 6 bases at V and 5 bases at J, leaving 7 bases unmatched. The germline gives CDR1 MNHEY, CDR2 SMNVEV (reference sequence). As DNA, the CDR3 is TGTGCCAGCAGGACTAGCTTGAGCCACGAGCAGTACTTC. Translation gives CASRTSLSHEQYF.

About this clonotype itself: As the CDR3 is not closed by the conserved phenylalanine or tryptophan, this likely results from a read error. V usage is TRBV11-2 and J usage is TRBJ2-1; the D gene could be TRBD1 or TRBD2 (6 bases each). Germline assignment: CDR1 SGHAT and CDR2 FQNNGV. This CDR3 contains 15 residues. This CDR3 reads CASRLGGSSYNEQFI. CDR3 in DNA: TGTGCCAGCAGGTTAGGGGGGAGCTCCTACAATGAGCAGTTCATC.